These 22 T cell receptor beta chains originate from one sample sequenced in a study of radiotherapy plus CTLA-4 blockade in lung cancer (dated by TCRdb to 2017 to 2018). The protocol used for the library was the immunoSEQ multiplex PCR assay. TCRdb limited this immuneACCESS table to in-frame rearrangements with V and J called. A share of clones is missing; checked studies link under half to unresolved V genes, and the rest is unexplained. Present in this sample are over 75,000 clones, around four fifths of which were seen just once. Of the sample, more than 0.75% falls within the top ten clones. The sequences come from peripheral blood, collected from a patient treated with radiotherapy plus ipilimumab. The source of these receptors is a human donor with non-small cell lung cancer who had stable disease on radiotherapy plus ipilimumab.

Written as DNA, the CDR3 is TGTGCCAGCAGCTTTGCACTAGCGGCCTACAATGAGCAGTTCTTC. It codes for CASSFALAAYNEQFF. The chain has TRBV11-2 and TRBJ2-1, with 8 bases aligning to TRBD2. Trimming at V came to 3 bases and at J to 2 bases, leaving 3 bases not matched to a gene. Germline values: CDR1 SGHAT, CDR2 FQNNGV. The CDR3 runs 15 residues.

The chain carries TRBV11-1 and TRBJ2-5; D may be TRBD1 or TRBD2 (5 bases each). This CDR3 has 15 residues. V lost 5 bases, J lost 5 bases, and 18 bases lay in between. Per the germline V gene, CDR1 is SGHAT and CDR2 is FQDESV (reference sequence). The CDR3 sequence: CASSRGDPVGETQYF. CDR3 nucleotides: TGTGCCAGCAGCCGAGGGGACCCGGTGGGGGAGACCCAGTACTTC.

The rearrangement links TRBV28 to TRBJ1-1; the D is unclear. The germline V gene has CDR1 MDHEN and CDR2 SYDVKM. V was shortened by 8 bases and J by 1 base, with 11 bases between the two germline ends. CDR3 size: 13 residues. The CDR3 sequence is CASGGRKNTEAFF. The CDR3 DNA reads TGTGCCAGCGGCGGACGGAAGAACACTGAAGCTTTCTTT.

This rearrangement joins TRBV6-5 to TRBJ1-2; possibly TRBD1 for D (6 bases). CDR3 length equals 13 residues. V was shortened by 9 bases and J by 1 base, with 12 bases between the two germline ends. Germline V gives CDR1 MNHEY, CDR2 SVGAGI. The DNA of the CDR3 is TGTGCCAGAGGACAGCGAGTTAACTATGGCTACACCTTC. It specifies CARGQRVNYGYTF.

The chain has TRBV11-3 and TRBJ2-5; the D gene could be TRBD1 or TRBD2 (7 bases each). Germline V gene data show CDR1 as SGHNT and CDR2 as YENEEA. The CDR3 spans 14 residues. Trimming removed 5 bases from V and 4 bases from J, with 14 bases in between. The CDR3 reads CASSQGGARETQYF. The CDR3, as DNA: TGTGCCAGCAGCCAGGGGGGGGCCCGAGAGACCCAGTACTTC.

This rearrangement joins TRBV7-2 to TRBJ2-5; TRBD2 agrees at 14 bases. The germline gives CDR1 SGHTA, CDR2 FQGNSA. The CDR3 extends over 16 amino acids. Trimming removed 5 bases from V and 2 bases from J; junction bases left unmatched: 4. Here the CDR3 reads CASSTGTSGRQETQYF. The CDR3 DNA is TGTGCCAGCAGCACCGGGACTAGCGGGAGACAAGAGACCCAGTACTTC.

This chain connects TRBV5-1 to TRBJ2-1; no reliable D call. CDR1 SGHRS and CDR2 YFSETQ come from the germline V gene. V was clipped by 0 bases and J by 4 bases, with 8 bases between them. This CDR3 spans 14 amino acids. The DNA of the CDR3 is TGCGCCAGCAGCTTGGGGCAGGCTTACAATGAGCAGTTCTTC. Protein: CASSLGQAYNEQFF.

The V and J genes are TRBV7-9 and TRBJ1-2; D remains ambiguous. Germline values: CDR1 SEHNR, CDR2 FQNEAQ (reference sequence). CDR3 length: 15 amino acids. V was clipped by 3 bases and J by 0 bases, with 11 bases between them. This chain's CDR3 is CASSFPTTSNYGYTF. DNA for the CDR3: TGTGCCAGCAGCTTCCCCACGACATCTAACTATGGCTACACCTTC.

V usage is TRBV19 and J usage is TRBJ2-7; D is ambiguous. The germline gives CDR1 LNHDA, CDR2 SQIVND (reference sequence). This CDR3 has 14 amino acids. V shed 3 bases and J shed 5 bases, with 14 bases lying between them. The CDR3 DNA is TGTGCCAGTAGTATTCCGACACAGTACCACGAGCAGTACTTC. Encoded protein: CASSIPTQYHEQYF. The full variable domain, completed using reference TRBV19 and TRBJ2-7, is DGGITQSPKYLFRKEGQNVTLSCEQNLNHDAMYWYRQDPGQGLRLIYYSQIVNDFQKGDIAEGYSVSREKKESFPLTVTSAQKNPTAFYLCASSIPTQYHEQYFGPGTRLTVT.

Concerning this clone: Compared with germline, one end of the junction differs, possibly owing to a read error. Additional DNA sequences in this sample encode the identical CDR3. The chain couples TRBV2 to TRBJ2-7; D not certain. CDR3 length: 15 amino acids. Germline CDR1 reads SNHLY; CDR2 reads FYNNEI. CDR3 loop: CASSEQTLSSYEQYF. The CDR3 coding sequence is TGTGCCAGCAGTGAACAGACATTGAGCTCCTACGAACAGTACTTC.

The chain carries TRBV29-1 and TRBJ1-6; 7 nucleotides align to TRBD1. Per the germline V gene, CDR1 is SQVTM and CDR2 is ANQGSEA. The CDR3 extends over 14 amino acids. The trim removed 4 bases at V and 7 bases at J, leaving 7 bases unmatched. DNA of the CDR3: TGCAGCGTTGCCCCAGGGGGACTAAATTCACCCCTCCACTTT. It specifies CSVAPGGLNSPLHF.

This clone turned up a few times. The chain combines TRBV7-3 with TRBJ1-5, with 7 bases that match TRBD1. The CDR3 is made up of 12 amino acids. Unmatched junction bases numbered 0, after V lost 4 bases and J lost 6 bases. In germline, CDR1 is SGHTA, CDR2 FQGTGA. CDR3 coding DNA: TGTGCCAGCAGCTCAGGGGGTCAGCCCCAGCATTTT. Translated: CASSSGGQPQHF.

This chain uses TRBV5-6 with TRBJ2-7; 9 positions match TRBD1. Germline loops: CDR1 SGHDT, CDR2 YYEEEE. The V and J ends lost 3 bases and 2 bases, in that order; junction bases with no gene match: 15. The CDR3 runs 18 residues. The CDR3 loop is CASSSWGNRDRVPYEQYF. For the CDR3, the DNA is TGTGCCAGCAGCTCTTGGGGGAACCGGGACAGGGTGCCCTACGAGCAGTACTTC.

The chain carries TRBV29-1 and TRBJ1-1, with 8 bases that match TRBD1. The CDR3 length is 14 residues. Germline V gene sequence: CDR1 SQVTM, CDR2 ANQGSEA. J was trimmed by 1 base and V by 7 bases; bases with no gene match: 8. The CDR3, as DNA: TGCAGCGCCCGTACAGGGGGATGGAACACTGAAGCTTTCTTT. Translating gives CSARTGGWNTEAFF.

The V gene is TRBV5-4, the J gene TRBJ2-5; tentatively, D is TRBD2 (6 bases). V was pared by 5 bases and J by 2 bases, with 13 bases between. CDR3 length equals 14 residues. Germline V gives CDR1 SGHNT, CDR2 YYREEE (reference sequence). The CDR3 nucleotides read TGTGCCAGCAGGGATCTAGCGTATCAAGAGACCCAGTACTTC. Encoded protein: CASRDLAYQETQYF.

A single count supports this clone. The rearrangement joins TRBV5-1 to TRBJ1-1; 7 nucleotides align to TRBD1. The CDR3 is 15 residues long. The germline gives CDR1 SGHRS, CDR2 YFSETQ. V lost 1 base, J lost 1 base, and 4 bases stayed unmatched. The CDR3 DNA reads TGCGCCAGCAGCTTGCAGACAGGGTGGAACACTGAAGCTTTCTTT. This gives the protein CASSLQTGWNTEAFF. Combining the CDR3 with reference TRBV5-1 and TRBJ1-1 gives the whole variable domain KAGVTQTPRYLIKTRGQQVTLSCSPISGHRSVSWYQQTPGQGLQFLFEYFSETQRNKGNFPGRFSGRQFSNSRSEMNVSTLELGDSALYLCASSLQTGWNTEAFFGQGTRLTVV.

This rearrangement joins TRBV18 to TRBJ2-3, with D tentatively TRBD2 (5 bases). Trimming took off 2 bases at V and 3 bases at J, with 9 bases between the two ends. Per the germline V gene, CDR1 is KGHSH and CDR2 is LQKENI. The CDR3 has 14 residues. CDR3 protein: CASSPTEATDTQYF. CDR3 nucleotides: TGTGCCAGCTCACCAACGGAGGCGACAGATACGCAGTATTTT.

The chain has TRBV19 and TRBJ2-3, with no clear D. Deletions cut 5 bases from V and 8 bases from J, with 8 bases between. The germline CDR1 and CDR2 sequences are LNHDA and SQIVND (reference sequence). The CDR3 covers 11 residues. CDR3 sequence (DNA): TGTGCCAGTAGTTCCTTTGGTACGCAGTATTTT. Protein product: CASSSFGTQYF.

The CDR3 nucleotides are TGTGCCAGCAGTAGAGGGGTGGAGAACACCGGGGAGCTGTTTTTT. Translating gives CASSRGVENTGELFF. V is TRBV6-4 and J is TRBJ2-2; D tentatively reads TRBD1 or TRBD2 (5 bases each). V dropped 5 bases and J dropped 1 base, with 11 bases sitting between them. The CDR3 loop spans 15 amino acids. CDR1 is MRHNA, CDR2 SNTAGT, per germline.

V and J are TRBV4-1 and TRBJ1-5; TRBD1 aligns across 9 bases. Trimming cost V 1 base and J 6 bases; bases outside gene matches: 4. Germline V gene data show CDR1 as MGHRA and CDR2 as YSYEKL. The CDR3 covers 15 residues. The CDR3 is CASSQVGTGFQPQHF. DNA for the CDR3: TGCGCCAGCAGCCAAGTCGGGACAGGGTTTCAGCCCCAGCATTTT.

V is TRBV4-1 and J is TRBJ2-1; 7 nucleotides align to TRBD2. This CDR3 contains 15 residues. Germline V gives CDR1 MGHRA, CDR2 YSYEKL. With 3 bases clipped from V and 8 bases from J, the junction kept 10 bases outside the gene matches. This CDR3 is CASSHPGTMSYEQFF. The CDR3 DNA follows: TGCGCCAGCAGCCACCCCGGGACTATGAGTTATGAGCAGTTCTTC.

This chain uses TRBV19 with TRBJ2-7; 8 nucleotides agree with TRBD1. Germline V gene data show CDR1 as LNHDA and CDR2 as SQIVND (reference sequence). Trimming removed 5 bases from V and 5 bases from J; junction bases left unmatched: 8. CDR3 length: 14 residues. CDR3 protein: CASSPRTGTDEQYF. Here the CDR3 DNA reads TGTGCCAGTAGTCCTAGGACAGGGACCGACGAGCAGTACTTC.